The 13 T cell receptor beta chains given below trace back to one sample, sequenced in a study of T cell responses to AZD1222 COVID-19 vaccine. The table came from immunoSEQ multiplex PCR; TCRdb's copy has only in-frame clones and leaves some out. This table has 150,000 to 200,000 clones, approximately 90% appearing once. Sequences were derived from peripheral blood, sampled 28 days after the second dose of the MenACWY control vaccine. These TCRs come from an adult who received the MenACWY meningococcal vaccine as a control.

The rearrangement links TRBV4-1 to TRBJ1-4; D not resolved. The CDR3 sequence is 15 residues long. Germline loops: CDR1 MGHRA, CDR2 YSYEKL. Trimming took 1 base from V and 8 from J, leaving 14 bases between them. In nucleotides, the CDR3 is TGCGCCAGCAGCCAAGGGGGTAGGACTGGCGAAAAACTGTTTTTT. Translating it yields CASSQGGRTGEKLFF.

In this sample, this clone turned up once. The chain is built from TRBV7-3 and TRBJ2-2; a weak D match, TRBD1 (6 bases). The germline V gene encodes CDR1 SGHTA and CDR2 FQGTGA. Trimming cost V 3 bases and J 3 bases, with 11 bases left between them. The CDR3 has 15 residues. The CDR3 sequence: CASSLTAGDTGELFF. The CDR3, as DNA: TGTGCCAGCAGCTTGACAGCAGGGGACACCGGGGAGCTGTTTTTT. The full variable domain, completed using reference TRBV7-3 and TRBJ2-2, is GAGVSQTPSNKVTEKGKYVELRCDPISGHTALYWYRQSLGQGPEFLIYFQGTGAADDSGLPNDRFFAVRPEGSVSTLKIQRTERGDSAVYLCASSLTAGDTGELFFGEGSRLTVL.

The chain has TRBV7-2 and TRBJ1-2; the match to TRBD1 covers 7 bases. CDR1 SGHTA and CDR2 FQGNSA come from the germline V gene. V trimming: 2 bases; J trimming: 8 bases; junction bases outside the gene matches: 8. The CDR3 is made up of 14 amino acids. The CDR3 sequence is CASSLRGPGEGYTF. CDR3 nucleotides: TGTGCCAGCAGCTTAAGGGGGCCAGGTGAGGGCTACACCTTC.

The J gene is TRBJ1-6, the V gene TRBV5-5; D gene ambiguous. Germline lookup yields CDR1 SGHKS and CDR2 YYEKEE (reference sequence). CDR3 length: 15 amino acids. The V and J ends lost 0 bases and 0 bases respectively, with 4 bases between them. The CDR3 coding sequence is TGTGCCAGCAGCTTGGGTAGCTCCTATAATTCACCCCTCCACTTT. Translating gives CASSLGSSYNSPLHF.

CDR3 coding DNA: TGTGCCAGTAGCCGGACACACAGCCCCAACGAGCAGTACTTC. It is translated as CASSRTHSPNEQYF. This chain joins TRBV19 and TRBJ2-7, with D possibly matching TRBD1 (5 bases). The CDR3 has 14 residues. Germline lookup yields CDR1 LNHDA and CDR2 SQIVND (reference sequence). Trimming removed 6 bases at V and 5 bases at J, with 17 bases between. The complete variable domain, with remaining parts taken from reference TRBV19 and TRBJ2-7, reads DGGITQSPKYLFRKEGQNVTLSCEQNLNHDAMYWYRQDPGQGLRLIYYSQIVNDFQKGDIAEGYSVSREKKESFPLTVTSAQKNPTAFYLCASSRTHSPNEQYFGPGTRLTVT.

This chain uses TRBV5-4 with TRBJ2-4; maybe TRBD2 (7 bases). From germline, CDR1 is SGHNT and CDR2 YYREEE (reference sequence). The CDR3 sequence is 16 residues long. V lost 1 base to trimming and J lost 0 bases, with 11 bases between them. The CDR3 coding sequence is TGTGCCAGCAGCTTGTGGGGGGGCCTAGCCAAAAACATTCAGTACTTC. Protein: CASSLWGGLAKNIQYF.

In its sample, this clone was seen a few times. The CDR3 DNA is TGTGCCAGCAGTTTCCCCGACGGGCAGTTCTTC. This codes for CASSFPDGQFF. The chain joins TRBV6-2 or TRBV6-3 to TRBJ2-1; D gene unclear. Trimming took off 4 bases at V and 12 bases at J, with 10 bases between the two ends. The CDR3 extends over 11 amino acids. Germline V gene lookup returns CDR1 MNHEY and CDR2 SVGEGT.

The rearrangement uses TRBV9 and TRBJ2-2; perhaps TRBD1 as D (6 bases). This CDR3 spans 14 amino acids. Germline V lookup: CDR1 SGDLS, CDR2 YYNGEE. The V and J ends lost 4 bases and 1 base respectively, with 8 bases between them. This CDR3 reads CASSQQGNTGELFF. CDR3 bases: TGTGCCAGCAGCCAACAGGGGAACACCGGGGAGCTGTTTTTT. The full variable domain, with the rest looked up from reference TRBV9 and TRBJ2-2, is DSGVTQTPKHLITATGQRVTLRCSPRSGDLSVYWYQQSLDQGLQFLIQYYNGEERAKGNILERFSAQQFPDLHSELNLSSLELGDSALYFCASSQQGNTGELFFGEGSRLTVL.

The chain joins TRBV6-5 to TRBJ2-1, with 9 bases aligning to TRBD2. V lost 7 bases and J lost 3; bases outside the gene matches: 7. This CDR3 has 15 amino acids. CDR1 and CDR2 from the germline V gene are MNHEY and SVGAGI. CDR3 in amino acids: CASTRTSDHYNEQFF. In nucleotides, the CDR3 is TGTGCCAGCACCCGGACTAGCGACCACTACAATGAGCAGTTCTTC.

The chain uses TRBV7-6 and TRBJ1-2, with 8 positions matching TRBD1. The CDR3 is 15 amino acids. Per germline, CDR1 SGHVS and CDR2 FNYEAQ. V lost 5 bases, J lost 7 bases, and 12 bases stayed unmatched. CDR3 residues: CASSPAPGQERGYTF. The CDR3 nucleotides read TGTGCCAGCAGCCCAGCCCCGGGACAGGAGCGTGGCTACACCTTC. The full variable domain, with the rest looked up from reference TRBV7-6 and TRBJ1-2, is GAGVSQSPRYKVTKRGQDVALRCDPISGHVSLYWYRQALGQGPEFLTYFNYEAQQDKSGLPNDRFSAERPEGSISTLTIQRTEQRDSAMYRCASSPAPGQERGYTFGSGTRLTVV.

The V call is TRBV18, the J call TRBJ1-5; TRBD1 is a possible D gene (6 bases). The CDR3 is made up of 16 amino acids. Looked up from germline, CDR1 is KGHSH and CDR2 is LQKENI. V lost 2 bases to trimming and J lost 4 bases, with 15 bases between them. CDR3 nucleotides: TGTGCCAGCTCACCAGGCGGCCCCAGGGGTAATCAGCCCCAGCATTTT. Protein product: CASSPGGPRGNQPQHF.

The chain employs TRBV27 and TRBJ1-5; D is possibly TRBD1 (6 bases). This CDR3 contains 15 residues. V was trimmed by 3 bases and J by 5 bases, leaving 14 bases between them. CDR1 is MNHEY and CDR2 is SMNVEV in the germline V gene (reference sequence). The CDR3: CASSFTGSEYQPQHF. CDR3 coding DNA: TGTGCCAGCAGTTTCACAGGGTCGGAATATCAGCCCCAGCATTTT.

The chain joins TRBV5-1 to TRBJ1-2, with D tentatively TRBD1 (6 bases). Trimming removed 7 bases at V and 5 bases at J, with 18 bases between. The CDR3 consists of 14 residues. Germline V gives CDR1 SGHRS, CDR2 YFSETQ. CDR3 loop: CASRKPGEGYGYTF. CDR3 in DNA: TGCGCCAGCCGTAAACCAGGGGAGGGTTATGGCTACACCTTC.